This T cell receptor beta chain was found in a study of shared clonotypes between healthy human individuals. Trimming took off 2 bases at V and 8 bases at J, with 7 bases between the two ends. The CDR3 totals 12 residues. Germline CDR1 LGHNT, CDR2 FRNRAP. Libraries were prepared by immunoSEQ multiplex PCR; TCRdb keeps only in-frame clonotypes and omits some of them. The sample lists about a million clones, under 80% occurring once. This clonotype was obtained from a man younger than 35 in good health. Source material: memory CD4+ T cells sorted from blood. Regarding subset: CD45RA-negative fraction. The V gene is TRBV12-5, the J gene TRBJ2-4, with no clear D. The CDR3 DNA follows: TGTGCTAGTGGTTTGTATCCCGACATTCAGTACTTC. It codes for CASGLYPDIQYF. Complete variable domain (other parts from reference TRBV12-5 and TRBJ2-4): DARVTQTPRHKVTEMGQEVTMRCQPILGHNTVFWYRQTMMQGLELLAYFRNRAPLDDSGMPKDRFSAEMPDATLATLKIQPSEPRDSAVYFCASGLYPDIQYFGAGTRLSVL.